Shown below are 10 T cell receptor beta chains from a single sample sequenced in a study of Graves' ophthalmopathy and Graves' hyperthyroidism. CDR3 regions of TCR beta were amplified from RNA transcripts. First-round RT-PCR used HTBI primers; second-round multiplex PCR followed. TCRdb analysed the multiplex PCR reads with MiXCR anew, one entry per CDR3 protein. The repertoire includes 40,000 to 45,000 distinct CDR3 sequences, around 52% of them detected once, and more than 15% sits in the top ten. Sequenced sample: peripheral blood. Source of these receptors: an adult man with Graves' ophthalmopathy.

This clonotype was counted many times. The gene calls are TRBV7-2 and TRBJ1-5; perhaps TRBD1 as D (5 bases). The V and J ends lost 0 bases and 4 bases respectively, with 10 bases between them. This CDR3 spans 15 amino acids. Per the germline V gene, CDR1 is SGHTA and CDR2 is FQGNSA. The chain's CDR3 is CASSLAPGANQPQHF. DNA for the CDR3: TGTGCCAGCAGCTTAGCGCCCGGGGCTAATCAGCCCCAGCATTTT.

The rearrangement joins TRBV7-3 to TRBJ2-7, with D possibly TRBD1 on 5 matching bases. The length of the CDR3 is 14 residues. Deletions cut 2 bases from V and 1 base from J, with 9 bases between. Per germline, CDR1 SGHTA and CDR2 FQGTGA. The CDR3 sequence: CASSLGAGSYEQYF. CDR3 nucleotide sequence: TGTGCCAGCAGCTTAGGGGCTGGATCCTACGAGCAGTACTTC.

This clonotype was found many times. V and J are TRBV6-1 and TRBJ2-7, with 13 bases matching TRBD2. Germline V gene lookup returns CDR1 MNHNS and CDR2 SASEGT. This CDR3 has 15 residues. V shed 7 bases, J shed 3 bases, and the junction held 6 bases outside the gene matches. CDR3 sequence: CASKLAGGPLYEQYF. The CDR3 bases are TGTGCCAGCAAACTAGCGGGAGGGCCTCTCTACGAGCAGTACTTC.

In its sample, this clonotype was seen a few times. The chain employs TRBV5-1 and TRBJ1-6; D not certain. Trimming removed 1 base from V and 7 bases from J, with 12 bases in between. This CDR3 contains 15 residues. CDR1 is SGHRS and CDR2 is YFSETQ in the germline V gene. This CDR3 reads CASSLQQVGNSPLHF. In nucleotides, the CDR3 is TGCGCCAGCAGCTTGCAGCAGGTCGGGAATTCACCCCTCCACTTT.

This rearrangement joins TRBV2 to TRBJ2-3, with 8 bases aligning to TRBD1. The CDR3 extends over 17 amino acids. The germline V gene encodes CDR1 SNHLY and CDR2 FYNNEI. The junction had 14 bases not matched to a gene; V was cut back by 3 bases and J by 6 bases. This chain's CDR3 is CASSDEVTGGSSDTQYF. CDR3 coding DNA: TGTGCCAGCAGTGATGAAGTCACAGGGGGATCTTCGGATACGCAGTATTTT.

V is TRBV5-1 and J is TRBJ2-5; D is perhaps TRBD1 or TRBD2 (5 bases each). Germline V gene data show CDR1 as SGHRS and CDR2 as YFSETQ. V lost 6 bases and J 2 bases, leaving 14 bases between the germline ends. The CDR3 runs 14 residues. CDR3 in amino acids: CASMGTTDQETQYF. The CDR3 nucleotides are TGCGCCAGCATGGGGACCACGGATCAAGAGACCCAGTACTTC.

Points on this clonotype: An end of the junction differs from the germline gene, which may be a read error. The chain recombines TRBV25-1 with TRBJ2-5; D possibly uses TRBD1 or TRBD2 (5 bases each). Per germline, CDR1 MGHDK and CDR2 SYGVNS. The CDR3 has 10 residues. The DNA for the CDR3 is TGTGCTAGCAGGGAGGAGACCCAGTACTTC. Its translation: CASREETQYF.

The chain's CDR3 is CSAEMGLADTDTQYF. The CDR3 DNA sequence: TGCAGTGCCGAGATGGGACTAGCGGACACAGATACGCAGTATTTT. The rearrangement joins TRBV20-1 to TRBJ2-3, with 11 bases lining up with TRBD2. The CDR3 loop spans 15 amino acids. Unmatched junction bases numbered 7, after V lost 6 bases and J lost 2 bases. From germline, CDR1 is DFQATT and CDR2 SNEGSKA (reference sequence).

This clonotype was picked up many times. The chain links TRBV11-2 to TRBJ2-1, with TRBD1 matching over 11 bases. The V and J ends lost 4 bases and 7 bases, in that order; junction bases with no gene match: 9. The germline gives CDR1 SGHAT, CDR2 FQNNGV. CDR3 length: 16 amino acids. For the CDR3, the DNA is TGTGCCAGCAGCTCACAAACCGGGACAGGGGGTAATGAGCAGTTCTTC. Encoded protein: CASSSQTGTGGNEQFF.

The chain links TRBV9 to TRBJ1-3; 7 nucleotides match TRBD1. V was clipped by 3 bases and J by 2 bases; unmatched bases: 8. CDR1 is SGDLS and CDR2 is YYNGEE in the germline V gene. The CDR3 runs 16 residues. The CDR3 DNA is TGTGCCAGCAGCGGATTCTCGACAGGGCCTGGAAACACCATATATTTT. Encoded protein: CASSGFSTGPGNTIYF.